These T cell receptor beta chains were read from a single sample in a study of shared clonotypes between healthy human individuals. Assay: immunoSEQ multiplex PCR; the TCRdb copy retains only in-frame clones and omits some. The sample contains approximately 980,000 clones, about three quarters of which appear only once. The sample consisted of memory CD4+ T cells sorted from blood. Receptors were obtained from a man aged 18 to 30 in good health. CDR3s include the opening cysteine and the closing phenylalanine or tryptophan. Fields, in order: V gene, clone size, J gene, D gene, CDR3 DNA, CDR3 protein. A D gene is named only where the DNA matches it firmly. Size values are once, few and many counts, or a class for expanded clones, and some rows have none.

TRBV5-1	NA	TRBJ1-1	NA	TGCGCCAGCAGCTTGGGTTACAGGGATGAAGCTTTCTTT	CASSLGYRDEAFF
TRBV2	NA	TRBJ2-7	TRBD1	TGTGCCAGCAGTGAGGACAGGGGACGGGGGGAGCAGTACTTC	CASSEDRGRGEQYF
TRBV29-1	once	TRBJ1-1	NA	TGCAGCGTTCGAGGGCTTAACGGGGGTTCCGTCAACACTGAAGCTTTCTTT	CSVRGLNGGSVNTEAFF
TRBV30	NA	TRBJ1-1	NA	TGTGCCTGGAGTCCGGCTATGAACACTGAAGCTTTCTTT	CAWSPAMNTEAFF
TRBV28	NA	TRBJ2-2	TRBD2	TGTGCCAGCAGGAGCGGGGGGGCGACCGGGGAGCTGTTTTTT	CASRSGGATGELFF
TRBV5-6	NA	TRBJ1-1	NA	TGTGCCAGCAGCCCGTCGGTGGGGCGTCCCACTGAAGCTTTCTTT	CASSPSVGRPTEAFF
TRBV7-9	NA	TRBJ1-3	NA	TGTGCCAGCAGCCCCCGAAGCGAGTCCAACACCATATATTTT	CASSPRSESNTIYF
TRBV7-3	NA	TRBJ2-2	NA	TGTGCCAGCAGCCGAGGGGGGCTCGGCACCGGGGAGCTGTTTTTT	CASSRGGLGTGELFF
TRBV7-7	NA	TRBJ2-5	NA	TGTGCTAGCAGCTTAGATGGGGGCGAGACCCAGTACTTC	CASSLDGGETQYF
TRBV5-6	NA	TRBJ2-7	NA	TGTGCCAGCAGCTTGGGTAGACACTACGAGCAGTACTTC	CASSLGRHYEQYF
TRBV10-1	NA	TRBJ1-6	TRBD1	TGCGCCAGCAGTGGGGGACAGGGGAACTATAATTCACCCCTCCACTTT	CASSGGQGNYNSPLHF
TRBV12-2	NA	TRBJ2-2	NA	TGTGCAAGTCGCTCCCGAAAAGGGCCCGGGGAGCTGTTTTTT	CASRSRKGPGELFF
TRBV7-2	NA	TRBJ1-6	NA	TGTGCCAGCAGCTTTGGGGGAGTTGGGGGCCGGAATTCACCCCTCCACTTT	CASSFGGVGGRNSPLHF
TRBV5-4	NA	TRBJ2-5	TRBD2	TGTGCCAGCACCGCTAGCGGGACCCAAGAGACCCAGTACTTC	CASTASGTQETQYF
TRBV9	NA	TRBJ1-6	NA	TGTGCCAGCAGCGTAGGGACCGGATCCTATAATTCACCCCTCCACTTT	CASSVGTGSYNSPLHF
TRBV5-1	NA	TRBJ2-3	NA	TGCGCCAGCAGCGAGAATACAGATACGCAGTATTTT	CASSENTDTQYF
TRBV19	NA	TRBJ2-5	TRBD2	TGTGCCACTCAGACTAGCGCGAACCAAGAGACCCAGTACTTC	CATQTSANQETQYF
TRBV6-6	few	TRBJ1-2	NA	TGTGCCAGCAGTCCCGAGGGGCGAGCTAACTATGGCTACACCTTC	CASSPEGRANYGYTF
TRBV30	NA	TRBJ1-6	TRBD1	TGTGCCTGGAGTGAGGGGACAGACTATTCACCCCTCCACTTT	CAWSEGTDYSPLHF
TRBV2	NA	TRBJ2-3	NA	TGTGCCAGCAGTGATTGGACCCCGGGCGATACGCAGTATTTT	CASSDWTPGDTQYF
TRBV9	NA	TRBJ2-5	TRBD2	TGTGCCAGCAGCCCTTCAAGCGGGGCGGAGACCCAGTACTTC	CASSPSSGAETQYF
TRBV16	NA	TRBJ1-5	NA	TGTGCCAGCAGCTATCAGGGCCAGGATCAGCCCCAGCATTTT	CASSYQGQDQPQHF
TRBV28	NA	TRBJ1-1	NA	TGTGCCAGCAGTTTCCTACGCGTGTCGGTTGGGAACACTGAAGCTTTCTTT	CASSFLRVSVGNTEAFF
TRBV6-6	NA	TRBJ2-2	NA	TGTGCCAGCAGTTCCGACGGGAACACCGGGGAGCTGTTTTTT	CASSSDGNTGELFF
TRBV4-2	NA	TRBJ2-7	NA	TGTGCCAGCAGCCCTTCTGTCTGGGAGCTGTACTTC	CASSPSVWELYF
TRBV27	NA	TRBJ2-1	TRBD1	TGTGCCAGCAGCGAAGGACAGGGTGGGAGCAATGAGCAGTTCTTC	CASSEGQGGSNEQFF
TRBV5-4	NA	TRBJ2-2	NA	TGTGCCAGCAGCCTTGTCGCCACCGGGGAGCTGTTTTTT	CASSLVATGELFF
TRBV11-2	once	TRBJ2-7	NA	TGTGCCTCTAGAGGTAGCTCCTACGAGCAGTACTTC	CASRGSSYEQYF
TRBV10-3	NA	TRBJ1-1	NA	TGTGCCATCAGTGAGTCTTATGTCACTGAAGCTTTCTTT	CAISESYVTEAFF
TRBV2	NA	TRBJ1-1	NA	TGTGCCAGCGCTATGGCGTTAGCCACTGAAGCTTTCTTT	CASAMALATEAFF
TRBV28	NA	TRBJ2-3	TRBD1	TGTGCCAGCAGCCTTCAGGGGGCAACAGATACGCAGTATTTT	CASSLQGATDTQYF
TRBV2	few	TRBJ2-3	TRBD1	TGTGCCAGCAGTGCGGACAGGGGGCGCCCAGATACGCAGTATTTT	CASSADRGRPDTQYF
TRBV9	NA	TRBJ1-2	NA	TGTGCCAGCAGCGGAACCGGGACTCGAACTCATGGCTATGGCTACACCTTC	CASSGTGTRTHGYGYTF
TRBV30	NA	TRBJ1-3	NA	TGTGCCTGGGCATTTTCTGGAAACACCATATATTTT	CAWAFSGNTIYF
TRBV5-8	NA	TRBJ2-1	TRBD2	TGTGCCAGCAGTTATGGAAGGGGACTACGGGATGAGCAGTTCTTC	CASSYGRGLRDEQFF
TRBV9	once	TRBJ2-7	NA	TGTGCCAGCAGCGTAGGGGCCCCCGCATTGAACCAGGGCGAGCAGTACTTC	CASSVGAPALNQGEQYF
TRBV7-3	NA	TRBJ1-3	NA	TGTGCCAGCAGCTTGTCGGGAATCGGAAACACCATATATTTT	CASSLSGIGNTIYF
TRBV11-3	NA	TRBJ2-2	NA	TGTGCCAGCAGCTTAGTCCCGGCCGGGGAGCTGTTTTTT	CASSLVPAGELFF
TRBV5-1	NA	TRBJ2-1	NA	TGCGCCAGCAGCTCCCATGGTGGCTCAGGGTCCAATGAGCAGTTCTTC	CASSSHGGSGSNEQFF
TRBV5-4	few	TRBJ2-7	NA	TGTGCCAGCAGCTTTGGGAACAGGGCGGTAGGCTACGAGCAGTACTTC	CASSFGNRAVGYEQYF
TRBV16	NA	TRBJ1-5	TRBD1	TGTGCCAGCAGCCCGACAGGGATCAGCAATCAGCCCCAGCATTTT	CASSPTGISNQPQHF
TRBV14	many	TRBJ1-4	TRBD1	TGTGCCAGCAGCCAGGTGACAGGGAAGGGAAAACTGTTTTTT	CASSQVTGKGKLFF
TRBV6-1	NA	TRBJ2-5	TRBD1	TGTGCCAGCATTAGGGACAGCCAAGAGACCCAGTACTTC	CASIRDSQETQYF
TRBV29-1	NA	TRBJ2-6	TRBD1	TGCAGCGTTGAGGCTAACCGGGACAGGGTCCCCTCTGGGGCCAACGTCCTGACTTTC	CSVEANRDRVPSGANVLTF